The 13 T cell receptor beta chains below come from one sample, sequenced in a study of Ad26.COV2.S vaccination and SARS-CoV-2 variants. Profiling relied on immunoSEQ multiplex PCR, and the TCRdb table lists in-frame clones only, not all of them. The sample lists 350,000 to 450,000 clones, about 91% occurring once. The source material was peripheral blood, sampled after recovery from COVID-19. The source is a human donor who had recovered from COVID-19.

Concerning this clone: At one end the junction does not follow the germline gene, possibly because of a read error. V usage is TRBV6-6 and J usage is TRBJ2-7; tentatively, D is TRBD1 (6 bases). The CDR3 contains 12 residues. Germline CDR1 MNHNY, CDR2 SVGAGI (reference sequence). This chain's CDR3 is CASRYSGDEQYF. The CDR3 nucleotides read TGTGCCAGCAGATACTCAGGGGACGAGCAGTACTTC.

V is TRBV10-1 and J is TRBJ1-1; D is uncertain. V dropped 0 bases and J dropped 4 bases, with 6 bases sitting between them. CDR1 WNHNN and CDR2 SYGVQD come from the germline V gene (reference sequence). The CDR3 is 13 residues long. The chain's CDR3 is CASSESRATEAFF. Written as DNA, the CDR3 is TGCGCCAGCAGTGAGTCGAGGGCCACTGAAGCTTTCTTT.

This clone was detected only once. V and J are TRBV5-4 and TRBJ2-4; 13 bases are a match to TRBD2. The CDR3 sequence is 18 residues long. In germline, CDR1 is SGHNT, CDR2 YYREEE (reference sequence). With V trimmed by 3 bases and J by 6 bases, 12 bases remained unmatched. CDR3 bases: TGTGCCAGCAGCTCTACTAGCGGGGGGGATATTTTGATAAACATTCAGTACTTC. Protein: CASSSTSGGDILINIQYF. Looking up the rest from reference TRBV5-4 and TRBJ2-4 gives the full variable domain: ETGVTQSPTHLIKTRGQQVTLRCSSQSGHNTVSWYQQALGQGPQFIFQYYREEENGRGNFPPRFSGLQFPNYSSELNVNALELDDSALYLCASSSTSGGDILINIQYFGAGTRLSVL.

The chain recombines TRBV2 with TRBJ1-1; D remains ambiguous. CDR3 size: 13 residues. Trimming cost V 6 bases and J 2 bases, with 10 bases left between them. The germline V gene encodes CDR1 SNHLY and CDR2 FYNNEI. In DNA form, the CDR3 reads TGTGCCAGCAGATTCACAGATAACACTGAAGCTTTCTTT. This sequence encodes CASRFTDNTEAFF.

The chain couples TRBV5-1 to TRBJ1-3; no clear D. This CDR3 is built from 15 residues. The V end was cut by 0 bases, the J end by 0 bases, with 7 bases between. The germline V gene encodes CDR1 SGHRS and CDR2 YFSETQ. The CDR3 reads CASSLEAGSGNTIYF. Here the CDR3 DNA reads TGCGCCAGCAGCTTGGAGGCAGGCTCTGGAAACACCATATATTTT.

Remarks on this clone: The same CDR3 can be traced to other DNA sequences in this sample. The chain couples TRBV6-5 to TRBJ1-5; no clear D gene. The CDR3 is made up of 15 amino acids. Trimming left V 0 bases short and J 13 bases short, with 19 bases between. The V gene's germline CDR1 is MNHEY and CDR2 SVGAGI. This CDR3 reads CASSYSSTRMEGQHF. DNA for the CDR3: TGTGCCAGCAGTTACTCCAGCACAAGGATGGAGGGTCAGCATTTT.

The rearrangement joins TRBV19 to TRBJ1-5, with D tentatively TRBD1 (6 bases). The V and J ends lost 6 bases and 3 bases respectively, with 12 bases between them. Germline V gene lookup returns CDR1 LNHDA and CDR2 SQIVND (reference sequence). The CDR3 totals 14 residues. CDR3 DNA sequence: TGTGCCAGTAGCTGGGGGCGAGACAATCAGCCCCAGCATTTT. It specifies CASSWGRDNQPQHF.

V gene TRBV7-9 combines with J gene TRBJ1-1; D gene unclear. The germline V and J ends were trimmed by 3 bases and 8 bases, with 7 bases remaining between them. This CDR3 comprises 11 residues. The germline V gene has CDR1 SEHNR and CDR2 FQNEAQ (reference sequence). This CDR3 is CASSFTVEAFF. The CDR3 coding sequence is TGTGCCAGCAGCTTTACAGTAGAAGCTTTCTTT.

This chain links TRBV7-8 with TRBJ2-2; D tentatively reads TRBD1 or TRBD2 (5 bases each). The germline V gene encodes CDR1 SGHVS and CDR2 FQNEAQ. This CDR3 comprises 15 residues. Trimming took 1 base from V and 8 from J, leaving 14 bases between them. This chain's CDR3 is CASSLVRAGAGELFF. The DNA of the CDR3 is TGTGCCAGCAGCTTAGTACGAGCCGGGGCGGGGGAGCTGTTTTTT.

V usage is TRBV6-4 and J usage is TRBJ1-1; no reliable D call. The CDR3 totals 15 residues. Germline V gene lookup returns CDR1 MRHNA and CDR2 SNTAGT. V was shortened by 6 bases and J by 0 bases, with 14 bases between the two germline ends. The CDR3 loop reads CASSKTTELNTEAFF. DNA for the CDR3: TGTGCCAGCAGCAAGACGACGGAGTTGAACACTGAAGCTTTCTTT.

The rearrangement uses TRBV19 and TRBJ2-7; TRBD1 matches 8 bases. The CDR3 loop spans 16 amino acids. J lost 3 bases, V lost 3 bases, and 10 bases had no gene match. The germline CDR1 and CDR2 sequences are LNHDA and SQIVND (reference sequence). The chain's CDR3 is CASSMAPGQAYYEQYF. The CDR3 DNA reads TGTGCCAGTAGTATGGCCCCGGGACAGGCTTACTACGAGCAGTACTTC.

The chain couples TRBV2 to TRBJ1-2; D gene unclear. There are 14 residues in the CDR3. The germline gives CDR1 SNHLY, CDR2 FYNNEI. V gave up 8 bases and J gave up 2 bases, with 15 bases separating them. The CDR3 reads CASLGRRENYGYTF. The CDR3, as DNA: TGTGCCAGCCTCGGTCGGCGGGAGAACTATGGCTACACCTTC.

The chain joins TRBV6-1 to TRBJ1-6; no reliable D call. Trimming removed 2 bases from V and 9 bases from J, with 11 bases in between. Germline V CDR1 and CDR2: MNHNS, SASEGT. This CDR3 spans 14 amino acids. CDR3 bases: TGTGCCAGCAGTGAATTACCCGCGGCTTCACCCCTCCACTTT. Residues: CASSELPAASPLHF.